One sample yielded the 18 T cell receptor beta chains listed below, sequenced in a study of human CD8 memory T cell subsets. Investigators built TCR beta libraries using UMI-labeled 5' RACE. TCRdb re-analyzed the 5' RACE reads; it lists each CDR3 protein once, without DNA. This sample contains around 20,000 distinct CDR3 sequences. Sequencing used CD8+ T cells from PBMCs. The origin of the receptors is a human donor in good health.

The chain joins TRBV7-3 to TRBJ2-7; as DNA is missing, the TRBD1 call by TCRdb cannot be tested. This CDR3 is 13 amino acids long. The germline CDR1 and CDR2 sequences are SGHTA and FQGTGA. CDR3 residues: CASSFSTGNEQYF.

The chain couples TRBV12-3 or TRBV12-4 to TRBJ2-7. The CDR3 runs to 18 residues. CDR3: CASSLAGDLDQYSYEQYF.

This rearrangement joins TRBV5-1 to TRBJ1-1. Per germline, CDR1 SGHRS and CDR2 YFSETQ. The CDR3 contains 14 residues. The CDR3 spells CASSLIDGSTEAFF.

The chain combines TRBV12-3 or TRBV12-4 with TRBJ2-7; absent DNA, TCRdb's TRBD1 call cannot be checked. The CDR3 has 12 amino acids. The CDR3 loop reads CASSQRGDEQYF.

This rearrangement joins TRBV12-3 or TRBV12-4 to TRBJ1-4. CDR3 size: 14 residues. The CDR3: CASSFRGRNEKLFF.

The chain is built from TRBV13 and TRBJ2-1. The CDR3 consists of 14 residues. The germline V gene encodes CDR1 PRHDT and CDR2 FYEKMQ (reference sequence). The CDR3 loop is CASRLRGGYNEQFF. Filled out from reference TRBV13 and TRBJ2-1, the complete variable domain reads AAGVIQSPRHLIKEKRETATLKCYPIPRHDTVYWYQQGPGQDPQFLISFYEKMQSDKGSIPDRFSAQQFSDYHSELNMSSLELGDSALYFCASRLRGGYNEQFFGPGTRLTVL.

J is TRBJ2-7 and V is TRBV27. The CDR3 runs 15 residues. CDR1 is MNHEY, CDR2 SMNVEV, per germline (reference sequence). The CDR3 sequence: CASSSAANLGYEQYF.

J is TRBJ1-1 and V is TRBV13; TCRdb designates TRBD1, a call that cannot be tested without DNA. The CDR3 loop spans 14 amino acids. Per germline, CDR1 PRHDT and CDR2 FYEKMQ (reference sequence). The CDR3 loop is CASSPGQGNTEAFF.

The V call is TRBV20-1, the J call TRBJ2-7; TCRdb designates TRBD2, a call that cannot be tested without DNA. The CDR3 is 15 residues long. Germline lookup yields CDR1 DFQATT and CDR2 SNEGSKA (reference sequence). The CDR3 spells CSARDLGLADYEQYF.

The V call is TRBV9, the J call TRBJ2-2. The germline V gene encodes CDR1 SGDLS and CDR2 YYNGEE. The CDR3 is 13 residues long. The CDR3 spells CASKEANTGELFF.

V usage is TRBV7-9 and J usage is TRBJ2-1. This CDR3 region has 14 residues. Per the germline V gene, CDR1 is SEHNR and CDR2 is FQNEAQ (reference sequence). This CDR3 is CASSLVRTYNEQFF. Supplemented by reference TRBV7-9 and TRBJ2-1, the full variable domain reads DTGVSQNPRHKITKRGQNVTFRCDPISEHNRLYWYRQTLGQGPEFLTYFQNEAQLEKSRLLSDRFSAERPKGSFSTLEIQRTEQGDSAMYLCASSLVRTYNEQFFGPGTRLTVL.

The chain recombines TRBV11-2 with TRBJ2-1; TCRdb's D call of TRBD2 is untestable without DNA. CDR3 size: 16 residues. From germline, CDR1 is SGHAT and CDR2 FQNNGV. This CDR3 is CASSLGLAGSYNEQFF. The full variable domain, completed using reference TRBV11-2 and TRBJ2-1, is EAGVAQSPRYKIIEKRQSVAFWCNPISGHATLYWYQQILGQGPKLLIQFQNNGVVDDSQLPKDRFSAERLKGVDSTLKIQPAKLEDSAVYLCASSLGLAGSYNEQFFGPGTRLTVL.

J is TRBJ2-1 and V is TRBV7-9; TCRdb proposes TRBD1, but this gene call is untestable without DNA. Germline CDR1 SEHNR, CDR2 FQNEAQ (reference sequence). CDR3 length equals 15 residues. CDR3 region: CASSDGTVAYNEQFF.

This sequence joins TRBV27 and TRBJ1-2; the TCRdb call, TRBD1, lacks DNA for checking. From germline, CDR1 is MNHEY and CDR2 SMNVEV (reference sequence). The CDR3 sequence is 14 residues long. CDR3 loop: CASSPGTGVHGYTF.

The gene calls are TRBV3-1 and TRBJ2-1; absent DNA, TCRdb's TRBD1 call cannot be checked. This CDR3 spans 15 amino acids. The germline V gene has CDR1 LGHDT and CDR2 YNNKEL (reference sequence). CDR3 sequence: CASSQAGTGFNEQFF.

This clonotype is deemed large by its frequency. This chain joins TRBV7-2 and TRBJ1-5. Germline V gene lookup returns CDR1 SGHTA and CDR2 FQGNSA. This CDR3 contains 15 residues. The CDR3 region is CASSMQGYSNQPQHF.

The chain carries TRBV6-5 and TRBJ1-2; TCRdb's D gene call, TRBD1, goes unchecked for lack of DNA. The CDR3 extends over 12 amino acids. Germline V gene sequence: CDR1 MNHEY, CDR2 SVGAGI. CDR3 amino acids: CASTTGVEGYTF.

CDR3 loop: CASTSGTGGIETQYF. The chain carries TRBV6-2 or TRBV6-3 and TRBJ2-5; the D gene TCRdb calls, TRBD1, cannot be checked with no DNA. There are 15 residues in the CDR3. Germline lookup yields CDR1 MNHEY and CDR2 SVGEGT.